This T cell receptor beta chain was documented in a study of cytomegalovirus exposure and HLA in healthy donors. Study conclusions and caveats: The study designated over 150 TCR beta chains cytomegalovirus-associated.

In the case of this clone: Its antigen is still unknown.

The PCR ran on 60 Vbeta and 13 Jbeta primers. Generated by immunoSEQ multiplex PCR, the TCRdb table keeps only in-frame clones and is missing some. The repertoire holds about 86,000 clones, around 79% seen once, with 5.5% to 7.5% in the top ten. CDR3 size: 14 residues. Germline V gene sequence: CDR1 MNHEY, CDR2 SMNVEV (reference sequence). V was pared by 6 bases and J by 2 bases, with 13 bases between. Material: PBMCs. The V and J genes are TRBV27 and TRBJ1-2; D ambiguous. This sequence was found in a female donor in good health and CMV-seronegative. This CDR3 is CASSFLSGNYGYTF. The CDR3 DNA sequence: TGTGCCAGCAGCTTTCTCTCGGGGAACTATGGCTACACCTTC.